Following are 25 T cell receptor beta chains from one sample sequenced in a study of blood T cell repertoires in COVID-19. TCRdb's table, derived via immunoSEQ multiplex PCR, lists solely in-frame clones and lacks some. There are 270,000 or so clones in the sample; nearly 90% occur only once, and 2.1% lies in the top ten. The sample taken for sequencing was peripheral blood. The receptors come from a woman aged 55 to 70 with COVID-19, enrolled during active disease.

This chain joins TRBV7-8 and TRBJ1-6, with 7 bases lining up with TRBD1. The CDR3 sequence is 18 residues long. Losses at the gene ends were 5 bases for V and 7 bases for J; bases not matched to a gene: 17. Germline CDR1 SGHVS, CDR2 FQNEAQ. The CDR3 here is CASSPGGRGRVTNSPLHF. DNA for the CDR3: TGTGCCAGCAGCCCTGGAGGCAGGGGGAGAGTTACGAATTCACCCCTCCACTTT.

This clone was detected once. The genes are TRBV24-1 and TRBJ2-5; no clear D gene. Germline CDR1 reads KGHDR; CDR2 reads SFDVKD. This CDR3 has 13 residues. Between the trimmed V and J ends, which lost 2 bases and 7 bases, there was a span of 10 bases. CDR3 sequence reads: CATSDSPSGTQYF. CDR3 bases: TGTGCCACCAGTGATTCCCCGTCAGGGACCCAGTACTTC.

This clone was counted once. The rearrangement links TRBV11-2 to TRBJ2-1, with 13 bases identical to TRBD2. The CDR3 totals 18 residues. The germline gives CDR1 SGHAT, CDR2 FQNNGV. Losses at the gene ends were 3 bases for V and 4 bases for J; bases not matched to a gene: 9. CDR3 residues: CASSLAGGTSGVYNEQFF. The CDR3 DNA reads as TGTGCCAGCAGCTTGGCAGGAGGGACTAGCGGGGTGTACAATGAGCAGTTCTTC.

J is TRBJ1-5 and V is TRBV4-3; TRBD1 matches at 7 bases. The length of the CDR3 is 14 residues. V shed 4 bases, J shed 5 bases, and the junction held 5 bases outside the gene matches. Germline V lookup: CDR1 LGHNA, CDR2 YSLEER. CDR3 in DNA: TGCGCCAGCAGCCGAACAGGGGCCCATCAGCCCCAGCATTTT. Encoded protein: CASSRTGAHQPQHF.

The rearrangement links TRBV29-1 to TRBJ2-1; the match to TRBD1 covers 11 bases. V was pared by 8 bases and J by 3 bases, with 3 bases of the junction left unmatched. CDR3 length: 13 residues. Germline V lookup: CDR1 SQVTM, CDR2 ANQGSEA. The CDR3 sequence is CSFGTGGYNEQFF. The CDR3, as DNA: TGCAGCTTTGGGACAGGGGGCTACAATGAGCAGTTCTTC.

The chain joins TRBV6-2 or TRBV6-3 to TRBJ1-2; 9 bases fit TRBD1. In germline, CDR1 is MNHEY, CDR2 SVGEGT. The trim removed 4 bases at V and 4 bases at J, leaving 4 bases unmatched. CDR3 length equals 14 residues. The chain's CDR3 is CASSSTGGVYGYTF. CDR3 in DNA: TGTGCCAGCAGTTCAACAGGGGGCGTCTATGGCTACACCTTC.

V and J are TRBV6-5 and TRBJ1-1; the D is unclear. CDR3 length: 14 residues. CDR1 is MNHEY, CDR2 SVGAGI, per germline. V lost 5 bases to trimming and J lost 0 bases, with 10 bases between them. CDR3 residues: CASSPDFMNTEAFF. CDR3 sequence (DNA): TGTGCCAGCAGTCCAGATTTTATGAACACTGAAGCTTTCTTT.

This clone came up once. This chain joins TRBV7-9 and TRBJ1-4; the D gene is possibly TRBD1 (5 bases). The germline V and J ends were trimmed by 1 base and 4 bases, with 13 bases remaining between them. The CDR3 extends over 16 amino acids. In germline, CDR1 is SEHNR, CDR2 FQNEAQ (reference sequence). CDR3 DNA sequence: TGTGCCAGCAGCTTAGGTACCGGGGGAAATAATGAAAAACTGTTTTTT. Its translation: CASSLGTGGNNEKLFF.

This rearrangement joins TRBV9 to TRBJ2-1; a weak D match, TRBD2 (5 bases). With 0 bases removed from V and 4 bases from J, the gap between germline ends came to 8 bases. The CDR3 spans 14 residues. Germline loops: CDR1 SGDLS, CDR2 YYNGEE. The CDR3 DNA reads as TGTGCCAGCAGCGTAGGAGGGAGTTACAATGAGCAGTTCTTC. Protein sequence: CASSVGGSYNEQFF.

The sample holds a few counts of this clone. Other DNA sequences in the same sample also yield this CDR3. The CDR3 is CASSLEGSTNEKLFF. CDR3 bases: TGTGCCAGCAGCCTGGAGGGGTCAACTAATGAAAAACTGTTTTTT. V is TRBV5-8 and J is TRBJ1-4; tentatively, D is TRBD1 (5 bases). The germline CDR1 and CDR2 sequences are SGHTS and YDEGEE. The ends were cut back, 4 bases at V and 0 bases at J, with 10 bases in the middle. This CDR3 has 15 amino acids.

As DNA, the CDR3 is TGTGCCAGCAGTTCTCGGGACCGGGGGGATTCACCCCTCCACTTT. It is translated as CASSSRDRGDSPLHF. The chain links TRBV6-6 to TRBJ1-6; possible D gene TRBD1, 5 bases. Germline CDR1 is MNHNY and CDR2 is SVGAGI (reference sequence). Deletions cut 4 bases from V and 8 bases from J, with 15 bases between. This CDR3 has 15 residues.

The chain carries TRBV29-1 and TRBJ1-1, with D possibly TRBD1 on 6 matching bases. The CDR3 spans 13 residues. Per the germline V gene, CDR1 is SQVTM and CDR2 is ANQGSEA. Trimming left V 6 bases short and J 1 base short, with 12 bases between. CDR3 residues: CSVGDTRNTEAFF. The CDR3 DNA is TGCAGCGTCGGGGACACGAGGAACACTGAAGCTTTCTTT.

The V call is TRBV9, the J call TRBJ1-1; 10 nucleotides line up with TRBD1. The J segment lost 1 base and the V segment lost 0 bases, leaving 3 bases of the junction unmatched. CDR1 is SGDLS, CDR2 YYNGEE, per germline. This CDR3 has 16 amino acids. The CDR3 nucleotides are TGTGCCAGCAGCGTAGGACAGGGGGCGGCGAACACTGAAGCTTTCTTT. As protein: CASSVGQGAANTEAFF. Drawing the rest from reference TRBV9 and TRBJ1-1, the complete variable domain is DSGVTQTPKHLITATGQRVTLRCSPRSGDLSVYWYQQSLDQGLQFLIQYYNGEERAKGNILERFSAQQFPDLHSELNLSSLELGDSALYFCASSVGQGAANTEAFFGQGTRLTVV.

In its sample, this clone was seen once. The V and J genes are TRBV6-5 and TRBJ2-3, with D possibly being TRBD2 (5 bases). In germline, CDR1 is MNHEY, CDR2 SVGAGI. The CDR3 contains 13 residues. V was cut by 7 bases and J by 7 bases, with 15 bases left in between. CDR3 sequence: CASTPGFLHTQYF. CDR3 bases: TGTGCCAGCACCCCGGGGTTCCTGCATACGCAGTATTTT.

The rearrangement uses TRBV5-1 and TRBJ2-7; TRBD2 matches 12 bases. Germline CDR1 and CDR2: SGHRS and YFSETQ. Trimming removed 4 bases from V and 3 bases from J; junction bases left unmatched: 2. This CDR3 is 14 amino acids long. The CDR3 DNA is TGCGCCAGCAGCCCGACTAGCGGGGGCTACGAGCAGTACTTC. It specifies CASSPTSGGYEQYF.

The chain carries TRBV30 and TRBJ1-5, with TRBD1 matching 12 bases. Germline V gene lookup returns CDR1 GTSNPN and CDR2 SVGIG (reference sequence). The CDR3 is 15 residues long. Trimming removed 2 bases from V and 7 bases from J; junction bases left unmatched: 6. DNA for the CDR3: TGTGCCTGGAGTCCCGGGACAGGGGGCGTACAGCCCCAGCATTTT. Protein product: CAWSPGTGGVQPQHF.

In DNA form, the CDR3 reads TGTGCCAGCAGTTTACTCAGGGCCAATGAGCAGTTCTTC. Residues: CASSLLRANEQFF. V and J are TRBV12-3 or TRBV12-4 and TRBJ2-1; the D gene is possibly TRBD1 (5 bases). V was clipped by 2 bases and J by 6 bases, with 8 bases between them. The CDR3 extends over 13 amino acids.

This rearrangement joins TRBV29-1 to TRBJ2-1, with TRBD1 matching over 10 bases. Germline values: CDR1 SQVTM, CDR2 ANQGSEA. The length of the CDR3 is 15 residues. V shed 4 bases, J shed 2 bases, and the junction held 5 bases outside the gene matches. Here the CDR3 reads CSVALGTGAYNEQFF. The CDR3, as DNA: TGCAGCGTTGCCCTAGGGACAGGGGCCTACAATGAGCAGTTCTTC.

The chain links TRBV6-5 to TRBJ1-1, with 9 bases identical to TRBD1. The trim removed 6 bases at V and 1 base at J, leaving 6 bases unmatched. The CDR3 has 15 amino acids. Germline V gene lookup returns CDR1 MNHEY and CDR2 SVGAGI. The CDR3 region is CASREPGQGNTEAFF. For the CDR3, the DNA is TGTGCCAGCAGGGAGCCGGGACAGGGGAACACTGAAGCTTTCTTT.

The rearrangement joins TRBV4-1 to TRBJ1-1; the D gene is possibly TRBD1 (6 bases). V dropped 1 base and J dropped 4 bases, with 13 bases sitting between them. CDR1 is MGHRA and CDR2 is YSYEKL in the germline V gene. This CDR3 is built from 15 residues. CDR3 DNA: TGCGCCAGCAGCCAAGGTCTGGGGGCAGGCACTGAAGCTTTCTTT. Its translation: CASSQGLGAGTEAFF.

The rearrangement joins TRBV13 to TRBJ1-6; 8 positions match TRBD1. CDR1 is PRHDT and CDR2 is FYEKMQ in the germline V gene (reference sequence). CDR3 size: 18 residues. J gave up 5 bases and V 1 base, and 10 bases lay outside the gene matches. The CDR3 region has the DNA TGTGCCAGCAGCTTAGACCCCGGGGGACAGGTGAATAATTCACCCCTCCACTTT. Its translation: CASSLDPGGQVNNSPLHF.

CDR3 bases: TGTGCCAGCAGTCTGCTACGGACCGGGGAGCTGTTTTTT. It codes for CASSLLRTGELFF. The V gene is TRBV6-2 or TRBV6-3, the J gene TRBJ2-2; D is unresolved. The V end lost 5 bases, the J end lost 5 bases, and 9 bases lay between the germline ends. Germline V CDR1 and CDR2: MNHEY, SVGEGT. The CDR3 consists of 13 residues.

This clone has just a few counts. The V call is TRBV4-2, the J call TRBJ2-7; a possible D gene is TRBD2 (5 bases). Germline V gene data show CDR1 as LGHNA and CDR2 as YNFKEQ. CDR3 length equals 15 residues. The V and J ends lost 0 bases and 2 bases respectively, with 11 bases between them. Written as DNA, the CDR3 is TGTGCCAGCAGCCAAGAGATCGGACTTCCCTACGAGCAGTACTTC. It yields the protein CASSQEIGLPYEQYF.

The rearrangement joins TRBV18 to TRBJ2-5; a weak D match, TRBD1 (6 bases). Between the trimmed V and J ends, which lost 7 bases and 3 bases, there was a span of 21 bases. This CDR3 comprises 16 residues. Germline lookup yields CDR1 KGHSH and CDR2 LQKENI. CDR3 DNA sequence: TGTGCCAGCTTGGGACAAGGCGAGGGGGAGAAAGAGACCCAGTACTTC. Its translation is CASLGQGEGEKETQYF.

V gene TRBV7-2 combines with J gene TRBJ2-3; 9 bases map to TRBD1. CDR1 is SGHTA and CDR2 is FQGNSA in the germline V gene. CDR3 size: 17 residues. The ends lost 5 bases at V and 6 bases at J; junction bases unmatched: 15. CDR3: CASSKQSRGQGLDTQYF. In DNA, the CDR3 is TGTGCCAGCAGCAAGCAGAGCCGGGGACAGGGCCTTGATACGCAGTATTTT.